The 29 T cell receptor beta chains presented below share a single source sample, sequenced in a study of T cell responses to AZD1222 COVID-19 vaccine. Data came from immunoSEQ multiplex PCR; TCRdb stores just in-frame clones and leaves some out. Among 180,000 or so clones listed, around 95% were seen once. The specimen comprised peripheral blood, sampled on day 0 of AZD1222 vaccination. The receptors come from an adult in good health.

This chain links TRBV4-1 with TRBJ2-2; D is perhaps TRBD1 (5 bases). The CDR3 extends over 14 amino acids. Germline V gene lookup returns CDR1 MGHRA and CDR2 YSYEKL. V was clipped by 1 base and J by 5 bases, with 8 bases between them. Here the CDR3 reads CASSQGPGTGELFF. The CDR3 region has the DNA TGCGCCAGCAGCCAAGGCCCAGGGACCGGGGAGCTGTTTTTT.

This chain links TRBV7-9 with TRBJ2-1; possibly TRBD2 for D (6 bases). Germline V lookup: CDR1 SEHNR, CDR2 FQNEAQ (reference sequence). The V end lost 5 bases, the J end lost 7 bases, and 15 bases lay between the germline ends. This CDR3 spans 14 amino acids. CDR3 nucleotide sequence: TGTGCCAGCAGCCCCCCTGGCGCGGGGAATGAGCAGTTCTTC. Amino acid sequence: CASSPPGAGNEQFF. Full variable domain (missing parts from reference TRBV7-9 and TRBJ2-1): DTGVSQNPRHKITKRGQNVTFRCDPISEHNRLYWYRQTLGQGPEFLTYFQNEAQLEKSRLLSDRFSAERPKGSFSTLEIQRTEQGDSAMYLCASSPPGAGNEQFFGPGTRLTVL.

This clone was observed a single time. The chain has TRBV27 and TRBJ2-3, with D maybe TRBD2 (5 bases). V was trimmed by 3 bases and J by 2 bases, leaving 12 bases between them. CDR3 length equals 15 residues. Germline V gene data show CDR1 as MNHEY and CDR2 as SMNVEV (reference sequence). The CDR3 region has the DNA TGTGCCAGCAGTTTCCGACGCGGGTTCACAGATACGCAGTATTTT. Translating it yields CASSFRRGFTDTQYF.

This clone appeared a single time. This rearrangement joins TRBV7-9 to TRBJ2-7; no definite D call. The germline V and J ends were trimmed by 5 bases and 2 bases, with 16 bases remaining between them. The CDR3 runs to 15 residues. Germline CDR1 and CDR2: SEHNR and FQNEAQ (reference sequence). CDR3 sequence reads: CASSLTRQTTYEQYF. CDR3 sequence (DNA): TGTGCCAGCAGCCTGACACGCCAAACTACCTACGAGCAGTACTTC.

The J gene is TRBJ1-2, the V gene TRBV7-8; no definite D call. The V and J ends lost 0 bases and 6 bases respectively, with 14 bases between them. Germline-derived CDR1 and CDR2 are SGHVS and FQNEAQ. CDR3 length: 15 amino acids. CDR3 coding DNA: TGTGCCAGCAGCTTAGCGGAGGACTGGGGAAATGGCTACACCTTC. Its translation: CASSLAEDWGNGYTF.

This clone appeared a single time. The chain joins TRBV6-5 to TRBJ1-1; 7 bases are shared with TRBD1. This CDR3 is 14 amino acids long. V was clipped by 7 bases and J by 1 base; unmatched bases: 6. Per the germline V gene, CDR1 is MNHEY and CDR2 is SVGAGI. This CDR3 is CASMIGTANTEAFF. The CDR3 DNA is TGTGCCAGCATGATTGGGACAGCGAACACTGAAGCTTTCTTT.

The chain recombines TRBV5-1 with TRBJ1-6; 8 bases agree with TRBD1. The V gene's germline CDR1 is SGHRS and CDR2 YFSETQ. Trimming removed 5 bases from V and 5 bases from J; junction bases left unmatched: 9. The CDR3 runs to 16 residues. The CDR3 coding sequence is TGCGCCAGCAGAGATTCCGGACAGGGTGATAATTCACCCCTCCACTTT. This gives the protein CASRDSGQGDNSPLHF.

This clone was observed once. The chain couples TRBV11-3 to TRBJ2-1; D is ambiguous. Germline V gene sequence: CDR1 SGHNT, CDR2 YENEEA. CDR3 length: 14 residues. V lost 5 bases and J lost 8, with 16 bases in between. CDR3 region: CASSTRTLVHEQFF. CDR3 DNA: TGTGCCAGCAGCACCAGGACCCTCGTGCATGAGCAGTTCTTC.

The chain couples TRBV6-4 to TRBJ2-1; 12 positions match TRBD2. Trimming at V came to 6 bases and at J to 8 bases, leaving 8 bases not matched to a gene. Germline V lookup: CDR1 MRHNA, CDR2 SNTAGT. This CDR3 spans 15 amino acids. The CDR3 sequence: CASSPTSGSYDEQFF. The CDR3, as DNA: TGTGCCAGCAGCCCGACTAGCGGGAGCTATGATGAGCAGTTCTTC.

This clone was observed once. This chain links TRBV12-3 or TRBV12-4 with TRBJ1-1; no clear D. V was trimmed by 5 bases and J by 0 bases, leaving 4 bases between them. The CDR3 totals 12 residues. Here the CDR3 reads CASSPMNTEAFF. DNA of the CDR3: TGTGCCAGCAGTCCCATGAACACTGAAGCTTTCTTT.

The chain couples TRBV25-1 to TRBJ2-3, with D possibly TRBD2 on 7 matching bases. CDR3 length: 14 amino acids. CDR1 MGHDK and CDR2 SYGVNS come from the germline V gene. Trimming shortened V by 9 bases and J by 3 bases, and 16 bases separated the two germline ends. CDR3 coding DNA: TGTGCCAGTCGCTCCGGGGGGCTGACAGATACGCAGTATTTT. Amino acids: CASRSGGLTDTQYF.

The sample holds one count of this clone. The germline gene is not matched at one end of the junction; a read error may be the cause. V is TRBV2 and J is TRBJ1-6; D unresolved. The CDR3 is made up of 14 amino acids. Germline values: CDR1 SNHLY, CDR2 FYNNEI. The CDR3 DNA follows: TGTGCCAGCAGCGAAGACGGGAAATCGTCACCCCTCCACTTT. Protein sequence: CASSEDGKSSPLHF.

V and J are TRBV27 and TRBJ2-6; 8 bases map to TRBD1. CDR1 MNHEY and CDR2 SMNVEV come from the germline V gene (reference sequence). Unmatched junction bases numbered 13, after V lost 8 bases and J lost 4 bases. This CDR3 is built from 17 residues. The CDR3 DNA reads as TGTGCCAGCTGTCGGGCTCAGGGGGCGGGAGGGGCCAACGTCCTGACTTTC. As protein: CASCRAQGAGGANVLTF.

V usage is TRBV4-1 and J usage is TRBJ2-1; D remains ambiguous. The CDR3 has 12 residues. Germline CDR1 is MGHRA and CDR2 is YSYEKL. V was pared by 0 bases and J by 10 bases, with 7 bases between. The CDR3 loop is CASSQDMGEQFF. The CDR3 region has the DNA TGCGCCAGCAGCCAAGATATGGGCGAGCAGTTCTTC.

The chain couples TRBV5-5 to TRBJ1-2, with D possibly being TRBD1 (5 bases). CDR1 is SGHKS, CDR2 YYEKEE, per germline (reference sequence). Trimming took 0 bases from V and 1 from J, leaving 10 bases between them. This CDR3 region has 15 residues. The CDR3 loop reads CASSLGTRDNYGYTF. For the CDR3, the DNA is TGTGCCAGCAGCTTGGGGACCAGGGATAACTATGGCTACACCTTC.

This clone was detected once. In DNA form, the CDR3 reads TGTGCCAGTAGTATAGAGAACACTGAAGCTTTCTTT. Encoded protein: CASSIENTEAFF. This chain joins TRBV19 and TRBJ1-1, with D unclear. Trimming took off 0 bases at V and 1 base at J, with 0 bases between the two ends. This CDR3 region has 12 residues. Germline V CDR1 and CDR2: LNHDA, SQIVND (reference sequence).

The chain joins TRBV30 to TRBJ1-3; D is uncertain. The ends were cut back, 2 bases at V and 1 base at J, with 15 bases in the middle. The CDR3 covers 16 residues. From germline, CDR1 is GTSNPN and CDR2 SVGIG (reference sequence). The CDR3 DNA follows: TGTGCCTGGAGTTTGGGCGGGTATGGTTCTGGAAACACCATATATTTT. Protein product: CAWSLGGYGSGNTIYF.

The rearrangement links TRBV4-1 to TRBJ1-1; maybe TRBD1 (5 bases). Trimming pared 0 bases from V and 3 bases from J, leaving 11 bases between. CDR3 length: 15 residues. Germline CDR1 reads MGHRA; CDR2 reads YSYEKL. The CDR3 nucleotides read TGCGCCAGCAGCCAAGAACCCACGACAGACACTGAAGCTTTCTTT. It yields the protein CASSQEPTTDTEAFF.

This rearrangement joins TRBV9 to TRBJ2-4, with TRBD2 matching over 9 bases. The germline CDR1 and CDR2 sequences are SGDLS and YYNGEE. V shed 3 bases and J 9 bases; nucleotides not matched to a gene: 4. The CDR3 spans 13 residues. The CDR3 coding sequence is TGTGCCAGCAGCGAAGCGGGAGGAGGCATTCAGTACTTC. It codes for CASSEAGGGIQYF. The whole variable domain, remainder taken from reference TRBV9 and TRBJ2-4, is DSGVTQTPKHLITATGQRVTLRCSPRSGDLSVYWYQQSLDQGLQFLIQYYNGEERAKGNILERFSAQQFPDLHSELNLSSLELGDSALYFCASSEAGGGIQYFGAGTRLSVL.

This chain joins TRBV11-2 and TRBJ1-2; TRBD1 agrees at 10 bases. The CDR3 length is 16 residues. The V segment lost 5 bases and the J segment 6 bases; nucleotides outside the gene matches: 12. CDR1 and CDR2 from the germline V gene are SGHAT and FQNNGV. The CDR3 nucleotides read TGTGCCAGCAGCCTTAACCGGGACAGGGGTTTTCATGGCTACACCTTC. Translation: CASSLNRDRGFHGYTF.

The chain couples TRBV5-1 to TRBJ2-3; D may be TRBD2 (6 bases). Trimming left V 0 bases short and J 2 bases short, with 10 bases between. Germline CDR1 reads SGHRS; CDR2 reads YFSETQ. The CDR3 is 15 amino acids. The CDR3 region is CASSLGRGYTDTQYF. In DNA form, the CDR3 reads TGCGCCAGCAGCTTGGGGCGGGGATACACAGATACGCAGTATTTT.

This sequence joins TRBV30 and TRBJ1-1, with a weak D call TRBD1 (6 bases). Germline CDR1 and CDR2: GTSNPN and SVGIG (reference sequence). CDR3 length: 13 residues. Between the trimmed V and J ends, which lost 5 bases and 1 base, there was a span of 11 bases. The CDR3 loop reads CAWEGQTNTEAFF. The CDR3 bases are TGTGCCTGGGAGGGACAAACGAACACTGAAGCTTTCTTT.

The rearrangement joins TRBV5-1 to TRBJ1-6, with D maybe TRBD1 (5 bases). Germline CDR1 SGHRS, CDR2 YFSETQ. V was cut by 0 bases and J by 9 bases, with 13 bases left in between. CDR3 length: 15 residues. CDR3 protein: CASSLAQGVSSPLHF. The CDR3 nucleotides are TGCGCCAGCAGCTTGGCTCAGGGAGTGAGTTCACCCCTCCACTTT.

V is TRBV28 and J is TRBJ2-4; D perhaps matches TRBD2 (5 bases). Germline V gene data show CDR1 as MDHEN and CDR2 as SYDVKM. The CDR3 totals 15 residues. The germline V and J ends were trimmed by 0 bases and 11 bases, with 17 bases remaining between them. DNA of the CDR3: TGTGCCAGCAGTTTATGGGGGTCCAACCAGGACTTTCAGTACTTC. Amino acids: CASSLWGSNQDFQYF.

The chain is built from TRBV7-3 and TRBJ2-7; D is unclear. CDR1 and CDR2 (germline): SGHTA, FQGTGA. V shed 1 base and J shed 3 bases, with 7 bases lying between them. The CDR3 runs 13 residues. The CDR3: CASSLNGNYEQYF. The DNA of the CDR3 is TGTGCCAGCAGCTTAAACGGAAACTACGAGCAGTACTTC.

This clone was counted between two and nine times. J is TRBJ2-2 and V is TRBV7-6, with TRBD2 matching over 8 bases. The germline gives CDR1 SGHVS, CDR2 FNYEAQ. The CDR3 spans 16 residues. V gave up 7 bases and J gave up 2 bases; unmatched junction bases: 9. In nucleotides, the CDR3 is TGTGCCAGCACCTCCATAGCGGGACCTAACACCGGGGAGCTGTTTTTT. Protein: CASTSIAGPNTGELFF.

The rearrangement joins TRBV7-9 to TRBJ2-1, with D uncertain. This CDR3 spans 12 amino acids. V lost 1 base to trimming and J lost 7 bases, with 5 bases between them. Germline assignment: CDR1 SEHNR and CDR2 FQNEAQ (reference sequence). The CDR3 loop is CASSLDRNEQFF. The DNA for the CDR3 is TGTGCCAGCAGCTTAGACAGAAATGAGCAGTTCTTC.

The chain has TRBV18 and TRBJ1-1, with D maybe TRBD1 (5 bases). Trimming stripped 5 bases from V and 1 base from J, with 8 bases between. This CDR3 region has 13 residues. CDR1 and CDR2 from the germline V gene are KGHSH and LQKENI. The CDR3, as DNA: TGTGCCAGCTCAGGGGCCCCGAACACTGAAGCTTTCTTT. Amino acid sequence: CASSGAPNTEAFF.

The V gene is TRBV2, the J gene TRBJ1-5; 9 bases fit TRBD1. From germline, CDR1 is SNHLY and CDR2 FYNNEI. The CDR3 totals 14 residues. The V and J ends lost 6 bases and 9 bases, in that order; junction bases with no gene match: 9. The CDR3 sequence: CASRQDRGFGPQHF. CDR3 coding DNA: TGTGCCAGCAGGCAGGACAGGGGCTTTGGGCCCCAGCATTTT.